The 24 T cell receptor beta chains presented below share a single source sample, sequenced in a study of T cell clonality in common variable immunodeficiency. TCRdb's table, derived via immunoSEQ multiplex PCR, lists solely in-frame clones and lacks some. The counts give more than 55,000 clones, none of them seen only once; about 0.9% is held by the top ten. Sequenced: peripheral blood mononuclear cells. The receptor set was obtained from a person aged 18 to 75 in good health.

This clone was observed many times. From the germline J gene comes the end of the CDR3, since the read stops 3 residues before it. This chain links TRBV10-3 with TRBJ1-4, with a possible D match to TRBD1 (6 bases). The germline V and J ends were trimmed by 4 bases and 7 bases, with 10 bases remaining between them. The CDR3 length is 13 residues. Per germline, CDR1 ENHRY and CDR2 SYGVKD. CDR3 sequence: CAISVTGSEKLFF. The CDR3 DNA, read in part, is TGTGCCATCAGTGTAACAGGGAGTGAAAAA.

This clone has a count of ten or more. The read ends 3 residues shy of where the CDR3 ends; the end is completed using the germline J gene. V is TRBV19 and J is TRBJ2-2; 9 bases map to TRBD2. The germline CDR1 and CDR2 sequences are LNHDA and SQIVND (reference sequence). This CDR3 region has 16 residues. V gave up 3 bases and J gave up 5 bases; unmatched junction bases: 7. The part of the CDR3 DNA that was read is TGTGCCAGTAGTATCGCTAGCGGGGAAGGGACCGGGGAG. It is translated as CASSIASGEGTGE. The full CDR3 protein reads CASSIASGEGTGELFF.

Many counts were recorded for this clone. The read gets to within 3 residues of the CDR3 end, and the germline J gene fills in the rest. The gene calls are TRBV20-1 and TRBJ2-7; TRBD2 agrees at 8 bases. V was pared by 2 bases and J by 2 bases, with 8 bases of the junction left unmatched. Per germline, CDR1 DFQATT and CDR2 SNEGSKA (reference sequence). This CDR3 has 15 amino acids. CDR3 DNA (partial): TGCAGTGCTAGACCGCCGGGACTAGTTACCTACGAG. The encoded protein is CSARPPGLVTYE. The whole CDR3 reads CSARPPGLVTYEQYF.

This clone was detected ten times or more. The read ends 3 residues early relative to the CDR3; the germline J gene fills the gap. The chain couples TRBV5-1 to TRBJ2-3, with TRBD2 matching over 7 bases. The V segment lost 4 bases and the J segment 2 bases; nucleotides outside the gene matches: 4. The CDR3 loop spans 14 amino acids. The germline gives CDR1 SGHRS, CDR2 YFSETQ. The covered CDR3 bases are TGCGCCAGCAGCGGGGGGGATTCCACAGATACG. It yields the protein CASSGGDSTDT. The complete CDR3 protein is CASSGGDSTDTQYF.

This clone was seen at least ten times. The read halts 3 residues ahead of the CDR3 end, with the missing end drawn from the germline J gene. The chain has TRBV9 and TRBJ2-7; D might be TRBD2 (5 bases). Trimming cost V 0 bases and J 6 bases, with 13 bases left between them. The CDR3 length is 14 residues. Germline V gives CDR1 SGDLS, CDR2 YYNGEE. The sequenced part of the CDR3 DNA is TGTGCCAGCAGCGTAGATCGGGGTGGCGGCGAG. Protein sequence: CASSVDRGGGE. The full CDR3 sequence reads CASSVDRGGGEQYF.

Many counts were recorded for this clone. The sequenced fragment ends 3 residues before the CDR3 boundary, so the rest is inferred from the germline J gene. The rearrangement joins TRBV7-3 to TRBJ2-5; 7 nucleotides agree with TRBD1. Losses at the gene ends were 5 bases for V and 5 bases for J; bases not matched to a gene: 8. Germline assignment: CDR1 SGHTA and CDR2 FQGTGA. CDR3 size: 14 residues. The sequenced part of the CDR3 DNA is TGTGCCAGCAGCCGGACAGGCAGCCAGGAGACC. Protein product: CASSRTGSQET. The whole CDR3 sequence reads CASSRTGSQETQYF.

This clone has at least ten counts. The CDR3 end is not reached by the read, which stops 3 residues before it; the germline J gene fills it in. The chain combines TRBV30 with TRBJ1-2; D perhaps matches TRBD1 (5 bases). Germline assignment: CDR1 GTSNPN and CDR2 SVGIG (reference sequence). CDR3 length: 14 residues. V lost 1 base, J lost 3 bases, and 12 bases lay in between. CDR3 residues: CAWSEEGRHYGYTF. The CDR3 bases that were read are TGTGCCTGGAGTGAAGAGGGGAGGCACTATGGC.

The table lists this clone with many counts. The CDR3 bases that were read are TGCAGTGCTAGAGTTCCCCGGGGGAACACTGAA. It specifies CSARVPRGNTE. The full CDR3 reads CSARVPRGNTEAFF. The chain recombines TRBV20-1 with TRBJ1-1; D call uncertain. The CDR3 end falls 3 residues outside the read, so it is completed with the germline J gene. Germline lookup yields CDR1 DFQATT and CDR2 SNEGSKA (reference sequence). V lost 1 base and J 1 base, leaving 10 bases between the germline ends. The CDR3 loop spans 14 amino acids.

This clone showed up many times. The CDR3 goes on 3 residues after the read ends, and that part is filled in from the germline J gene. J is TRBJ2-5 and V is TRBV20-1, with TRBD2 matching over 9 bases. Germline CDR1 DFQATT, CDR2 SNEGSKA (reference sequence). The CDR3 runs 18 residues. V was clipped by 2 bases and J by 3 bases; unmatched bases: 16. The sequenced CDR3 bases are TGCAGTGCTAGAAGCACCACTCGGGCGGGAGGGCCGGAAGAGACC. This translates into CSARSTTRAGGPEET. The complete CDR3 sequence is CSARSTTRAGGPEETQYF.

This clone was counted many times. The CDR3 extends 3 residues past the end of the read, so its final part is completed from the germline J gene. The V call is TRBV20-1, the J call TRBJ2-2, with unresolved D. The CDR3 runs to 15 residues. The germline V gene has CDR1 DFQATT and CDR2 SNEGSKA (reference sequence). CDR3 DNA, as far as it was read: TGCAGTGCTAGAGATTTTTCCTCAACTAATGAAAAG. This translates into CSARDFSSTNEK. The entire CDR3 is CSARDFSSTNEKLFF.

This clone occurred many times. The CDR3 end falls 3 residues outside the read, so it is completed with the germline J gene. The chain couples TRBV20-1 to TRBJ2-1; D gene uncertain. Germline CDR1 is DFQATT and CDR2 is SNEGSKA (reference sequence). V shed 6 bases and J shed 6 bases, with 18 bases lying between them. CDR3 length: 14 amino acids. The CDR3 reads CSALDSAVFNEQFF. The sequenced CDR3 bases are TGCAGTGCCTTAGACTCGGCTGTGTTCAATGAG.

This clone was detected many times. The sequenced fragment ends 3 residues before the CDR3 boundary, so the rest is inferred from the germline J gene. The chain couples TRBV2 to TRBJ2-6, with D unresolved. The V end lost 7 bases, the J end lost 0 bases, and 10 bases lay between the germline ends. Per the germline V gene, CDR1 is SNHLY and CDR2 is FYNNEI. This CDR3 region has 15 residues. CDR3 sequence reads: CASTQAISGANVLTF. The part of the CDR3 DNA that was read is TGTGCCAGCACGCAAGCTATCTCTGGGGCCAACGTC.

This clone appeared many times. Read data end 3 residues before the CDR3 end; the end is taken from the germline J gene. The chain joins TRBV30 to TRBJ1-1, with D unresolved. With 2 bases removed from V and 3 bases from J, the gap between germline ends came to 10 bases. The CDR3 has 13 amino acids. The germline gives CDR1 GTSNPN, CDR2 SVGIG (reference sequence). CDR3 DNA, as far as it was read: TGTGCCTGGAGTATCTGGGCAGACACTGAA. Amino acid sequence: CAWSIWADTE. The entire CDR3 protein is CAWSIWADTEAFF.

The table lists this clone with many counts. The sequenced fragment ends 3 residues before the CDR3 boundary, so the rest is inferred from the germline J gene. The rearrangement joins TRBV19 to TRBJ1-4; 9 nucleotides line up with TRBD1. CDR1 is LNHDA and CDR2 is SQIVND in the germline V gene (reference sequence). The junction had 10 bases not matched to a gene; V was cut back by 4 bases and J by 4 bases. The CDR3 is made up of 17 amino acids. The chain's CDR3 is CASSRWTGDLLNEKLFF. Partial CDR3 DNA: TGTGCCAGTAGTAGATGGACAGGGGACTTACTTAATGAAAAA.

This clone was seen ten or more times. This CDR3 is CASFMLSGGGYGYTF. The part of the CDR3 DNA that was read is TGTGCCAGTTTTATGTTAAGTGGGGGCGGCTATGGC. The chain is built from TRBV19 and TRBJ1-2; tentative D call: TRBD1 (6 bases). The read terminates 3 residues ahead of where the CDR3 ends, so the germline J gene completes it. Germline CDR1 and CDR2: LNHDA and SQIVND (reference sequence). The CDR3 length is 15 residues. Trimming pared 8 bases from V and 4 bases from J, leaving 20 bases between.

This clone was seen a handful of times. The read ends 3 residues before the CDR3 terminus; that terminus is restored from the germline J gene. The chain combines TRBV5-5 with TRBJ2-3; 10 bases are a match to TRBD1. CDR1 and CDR2 from the germline V gene are SGHKS and YYEKEE (reference sequence). The CDR3 has 15 amino acids. This CDR3 reads CASSTGQGIGQPQYF. CDR3 bases read: TGTGCCAGCAGCACGGGACAGGGGATCGGGCAGCCG.

Ten or more counts support this clone. The CDR3 region is CASKTLDSTGELFF. The sequenced part of the CDR3 DNA is TGCGCCAGCAAAACTCTCGACAGCACCGGGGAG. V gene TRBV5-1 combines with J gene TRBJ2-2, with a tentative D call TRBD1 (5 bases). The read is 3 residues too short to cover the CDR3 end, so that end is filled in from the germline J gene. CDR3 length: 14 residues. Germline V gene sequence: CDR1 SGHRS, CDR2 YFSETQ. The ends were cut back, 6 bases at V and 4 bases at J, with 13 bases in the middle.

This clone was recorded many times. Sequence at one end of the junction differs from germline and may be a read error. Sequencing ends 3 residues short of the CDR3 end; the germline J gene provides the rest. This chain joins TRBV18 and TRBJ1-2; possibly TRBD1 for D (6 bases). Germline V CDR1 and CDR2: KGHSH, LQKENI. The CDR3 runs 13 residues. The covered CDR3 bases are TGTGCCACCTCAGGCGGGGGCGACTATGGC. This sequence encodes CATSGGGDYG. The full CDR3 protein reads CATSGGGDYGYTF.

This clone was seen ten or more times. Read coverage stops 3 residues before the CDR3 terminus; the germline J gene supplies the remainder. The chain links TRBV5-1 to TRBJ2-2; a weak D match, TRBD2 (5 bases). Trimming shortened V by 7 bases and J by 7 bases, and 11 bases separated the two germline ends. This CDR3 is 12 amino acids long. CDR1 is SGHRS, CDR2 YFSETQ, per germline. The CDR3 reads CASLSEGGELFF. Incomplete CDR3 DNA: TGCGCCAGCCTTTCCGAGGGCGGGGAG.

This clone was picked up many times. The CDR3 end is not reached by the read, which stops 3 residues before it; the germline J gene fills it in. V gene TRBV10-3 combines with J gene TRBJ2-3; D ambiguous. Germline V lookup: CDR1 ENHRY, CDR2 SYGVKD. V gave up 6 bases and J gave up 1 base, with 14 bases separating them. The CDR3 runs to 15 residues. The CDR3 sequence is CAISLSGTGTDTQYF. The DNA read from the CDR3 is TGTGCCATCAGCCTGAGTGGTACAGGCACAGATACG.

In this sample, this clone turned up many times. The read comes to an end 3 residues before the CDR3 does, leaving the germline J gene to fill in the end. J is TRBJ2-3 and V is TRBV5-1; TRBD2 is a possible D gene (6 bases). This CDR3 contains 13 residues. Germline V gene data show CDR1 as SGHRS and CDR2 as YFSETQ. The CDR3 reads CASSSRLEETQYF. The part of the CDR3 DNA that was read is TGCGCCAGCAGCTCTCGACTAGAAGAGACG.

The table lists this clone with many counts. Sequencing ends 3 residues short of the CDR3 end; the germline J gene provides the rest. The chain uses TRBV28 and TRBJ2-4; D might be TRBD1 or TRBD2, each matching 6 bases. CDR3 length equals 14 residues. The germline CDR1 and CDR2 sequences are MDHEN and SYDVKM. The V end lost 5 bases, the J end lost 4 bases, and 12 bases lay between the germline ends. The CDR3: CASSRRGGKNIQYF. The part of the CDR3 DNA that was read is TGTGCCAGCAGTCGCAGGGGAGGTAAAAACATT.

This clone was seen many times. Its ends do not fully match the called genes, so a read error is possible. The read terminates 3 residues ahead of where the CDR3 ends, so the germline J gene completes it. J is TRBJ2-5 and V is TRBV4-2; D remains unclear. From germline, CDR1 is LGHNA and CDR2 YNFKEQ. The CDR3 is 15 residues long. Here the CDR3 reads CASSQEGLVGETQYF. CDR3 DNA (partial): TGCGCCAGCAGCCAAGAAGGTCTAGTAGGAGAGACC.

Ten or more counts support this clone. The CDR3 bases that were read are TGCGCCAGCAGCCGAAACAGGGAAAATTCACCA. This encodes CASSRNRENSP. The full CDR3 sequence reads CASSRNRENSPLFF. This chain joins TRBV5-1 and TRBJ1-4, with a weak D call TRBD1 (6 bases). The read is 3 residues too short to cover the CDR3 end, so that end is filled in from the germline J gene. The CDR3 extends over 14 amino acids. CDR1 and CDR2 from the germline V gene are SGHRS and YFSETQ.